The source of this T cell receptor beta chain is a study of T and B cells in COVID-19 patients. Study as a whole: Peripheral blood came from COVID-19 patients with active infection or after recovery. Critical illness requiring mechanical ventilation or extracorporeal membrane oxygenation affected 12 of 20 active-infection patients.

This clonotype counts as medium-sized. Its antigen is still unknown. The CDR3 loop spans 14 amino acids. V was pared by 7 bases and J by 5 bases, with 16 bases between. CDR1 and CDR2 from the germline V gene are LNHDA and SQIVND (reference sequence). BIOMED2 TRB-A/B primer pools were used in multiplex TRB PCR. TCRdb reprocessed the multiplex PCR reads via MiXCR and lists one record per CDR3 protein. The sample carries approximately 13,000 distinct CDR3 sequences, around 28% recorded once. From blood, roughly 240-550 ng of genomic DNA served as TRB template. Study findings and constraints: In COVID-19 patients, T cell receptor beta variable and joining gene use was reportedly strongly skewed.

The TCR was taken from a human donor who had recovered from COVID-19. The sample comprised blood. The genes are TRBV19 and TRBJ2-3; D gene ambiguous. CDR3: CASKANIPGDTQYF. The CDR3, as DNA: TGTGCCAGTAAGGCCAATATCCCGGGAGATACGCAGTATTTT.